The 16 T cell receptor beta chains presented below share a single source sample, sequenced in a study of T cells in Graves' hyperthyroidism and ophthalmopathy (dated by TCRdb to about 2019). The library was generated by multiplex PCR. Sequencing was carried out with an Illumina HiSeq 2000. Amplification of TCR beta CDR3 regions was carried out from RNA transcripts. A first-round RT-PCR of the TCR CDR3 used the HTBI primer set with the Qiagen OneStep RT-PCR kit. Using fastp at Q25 and MiXCR, TCRdb reprocessed the public reads and kept productive beta chains. Rows are combined by CDR3 protein, so each entry shows the most common genes and DNA. The sample profile shows 390,000 or so distinct CDR3 sequences; under 15% of them were found once. The top ten constitute about 13% of the sample. Source material: blood. All receptors derive from a man younger than 30 with Graves' ophthalmopathy.

The chain has TRBV28 and TRBJ2-7, with a possible D match to TRBD2 (5 bases). In germline, CDR1 is MDHEN, CDR2 SYDVKM. Trimming took 6 bases from V and 4 from J, leaving 13 bases between them. The length of the CDR3 is 13 residues. The chain's CDR3 is CASRWGVSYEQYF. CDR3 coding DNA: TGTGCCAGCAGGTGGGGAGTCTCTTACGAGCAGTACTTC.

This clonotype was seen many times. The J gene is TRBJ2-1, the V gene TRBV10-3; 15 nucleotides line up with TRBD2. The germline V gene encodes CDR1 ENHRY and CDR2 SYGVKD. Trimming cost V 5 bases and J 6 bases; bases outside gene matches: 5. The CDR3 spans 16 residues. CDR3 bases: TGTGCCATCAGTTCCGGACTAGCGGGGGGGCTCAATGAGCAGTTCTTC. Protein: CAISSGLAGGLNEQFF.

This clonotype was counted ten times or more. This chain uses TRBV12-3 or TRBV12-4 with TRBJ2-7; D remains ambiguous. V was cut by 3 bases and J by 2 bases, with 8 bases left in between. The CDR3 spans 13 residues. The CDR3 spells CASSFDQTYEQYF. The DNA for the CDR3 is TGTGCCAGCAGTTTCGACCAAACCTACGAGCAGTACTTC.

The rearrangement uses TRBV19 and TRBJ1-1; D unclear. V lost 6 bases and J 5 bases, leaving 19 bases between the germline ends. There are 15 residues in the CDR3. CDR1 and CDR2 (germline): LNHDA, SQIVND (reference sequence). This CDR3 reads CASRGVEGWRTEAFF. In nucleotides, the CDR3 is TGTGCCAGTAGAGGCGTTGAGGGTTGGAGGACTGAAGCTTTCTTT.

The V gene is TRBV5-1, the J gene TRBJ2-1; 8 nucleotides match TRBD2. Trimming took 0 bases from V and 10 from J; bases not matched to a gene: 9. The CDR3 covers 15 residues. In germline, CDR1 is SGHRS, CDR2 YFSETQ. CDR3 nucleotide sequence: TGCGCCAGCAGCTTGGAATCGGGGGGGCCTAGGGAGCAGTTCTTC. Its translation is CASSLESGGPREQFF.

This clonotype was recorded many times. The chain is built from TRBV27 and TRBJ1-6; 7 bases align to TRBD1. V gave up 5 bases and J gave up 5 bases; unmatched junction bases: 6. The CDR3 totals 15 residues. Germline V gene sequence: CDR1 MNHEY, CDR2 SMNVEV (reference sequence). CDR3 loop: CASSLTGNHNSPLHF. The DNA of the CDR3 is TGTGCCAGCAGTCTGACAGGGAATCATAATTCACCCCTCCACTTT.

This clonotype was observed at least ten times. The V gene is TRBV6-1, the J gene TRBJ1-1; 9 positions match TRBD1. Germline assignment: CDR1 MNHNS and CDR2 SASEGT. V shed 4 bases and J 4 bases; nucleotides not matched to a gene: 4. The CDR3 loop spans 14 amino acids. The CDR3 protein is CASSGQDRGTEAFF. CDR3 nucleotides: TGTGCCAGCAGTGGGCAGGACAGGGGCACTGAAGCTTTCTTT.

This clonotype was detected many times. The J gene is TRBJ2-7, the V gene TRBV7-8; 8 nucleotides line up with TRBD1. The CDR3 has 16 residues. The germline V gene has CDR1 SGHVS and CDR2 FQNEAQ. V trimming: 5 bases; J trimming: 2 bases; junction bases outside the gene matches: 11. CDR3 bases: TGTGCCAGCAGCAGAGCTCCTCGGGACAGGACCTACGAGCAGTACTTC. Its translation: CASSRAPRDRTYEQYF.

The table lists this clonotype with many counts. The V call is TRBV12-3 or TRBV12-4, the J call TRBJ2-3; D possibly matches TRBD1 or TRBD2 (5 bases each). V lost 5 bases, J lost 7 bases, and 13 bases lay in between. CDR3 length: 13 residues. The CDR3 region has the DNA TGTGCCAGCAGTACCTCGGGACCGCATACGCAGTATTTT. Protein product: CASSTSGPHTQYF.

This chain connects TRBV4-1 to TRBJ2-1; D is ambiguous. The CDR3 is 16 residues long. Between the trimmed V and J ends, which lost 3 bases and 3 bases, there was a span of 15 bases. Germline-derived CDR1 and CDR2 are MGHRA and YSYEKL. The CDR3 sequence: CASSQIGPANYNEQFF. CDR3 nucleotides: TGCGCCAGCAGCCAGATCGGCCCAGCCAACTACAATGAGCAGTTCTTC.

This clonotype was detected only a few times. This rearrangement joins TRBV4-1 to TRBJ2-4; possibly TRBD1 for D (5 bases). The germline V gene encodes CDR1 MGHRA and CDR2 YSYEKL. Between the trimmed V and J ends, which lost 1 base and 8 bases, there was a span of 6 bases. CDR3 length: 12 amino acids. The CDR3: CASSQVGDIQYF. The CDR3 coding sequence is TGCGCCAGCAGCCAAGTAGGGGACATTCAGTACTTC.

At least ten counts were recorded for this clonotype. The rearrangement uses TRBV6-5 and TRBJ2-3, with D hard to call. Germline lookup yields CDR1 MNHEY and CDR2 SVGAGI. This CDR3 spans 14 amino acids. Between the trimmed V and J ends, which lost 4 bases and 6 bases, there was a span of 14 bases. CDR3 DNA sequence: TGTGCCAGCAGTTCACTCGACCTTCAGGATACGCAGTATTTT. Protein sequence: CASSSLDLQDTQYF.

This clonotype was observed a few times. The J gene is TRBJ2-2, the V gene TRBV5-4, with a weak D call TRBD2 (6 bases). With 6 bases removed from V and 0 bases from J, the gap between germline ends came to 12 bases. This CDR3 has 15 residues. The V gene's germline CDR1 is SGHNT and CDR2 YYREEE (reference sequence). The CDR3 sequence: CASTPGGTNTGELFF. The CDR3 nucleotides are TGTGCCAGCACCCCGGGCGGGACGAACACCGGGGAGCTGTTTTTT.

Ten or more counts support this clonotype. The chain is built from TRBV12-5 and TRBJ1-1; TRBD1 is a possible D gene (6 bases). CDR3 length: 13 residues. The germline gives CDR1 LGHNT, CDR2 FRNRAP. V dropped 6 bases and J dropped 4 bases, with 12 bases sitting between them. The CDR3 DNA sequence: TGTGCTAGTGGATTTCAGGGGTCCACTGAAGCTTTCTTT. Residues: CASGFQGSTEAFF.

This clonotype was recorded a few times. The chain employs TRBV4-1 and TRBJ2-1, with 10 bases matching TRBD2. From germline, CDR1 is MGHRA and CDR2 YSYEKL. J lost 10 bases, V lost 7 bases, and 13 bases had no gene match. CDR3 size: 15 residues. DNA for the CDR3: TGCGCCAGCACCCCGCGTCTAGCGGGAGTACACGAGCAGTTCTTC. Translating it yields CASTPRLAGVHEQFF.

A few counts support this clonotype. This rearrangement joins TRBV19 to TRBJ1-1; D remains unclear. Trimming took 7 bases from V and 4 from J, leaving 31 bases between them. The CDR3 consists of 19 residues. CDR1 is LNHDA and CDR2 is SQIVND in the germline V gene (reference sequence). CDR3 loop: CASTLMVGYESVSGTEAFF. The CDR3 region has the DNA TGTGCCAGTACCCTGATGGTTGGGTACGAATCCGTTTCGGGCACTGAAGCTTTCTTT.